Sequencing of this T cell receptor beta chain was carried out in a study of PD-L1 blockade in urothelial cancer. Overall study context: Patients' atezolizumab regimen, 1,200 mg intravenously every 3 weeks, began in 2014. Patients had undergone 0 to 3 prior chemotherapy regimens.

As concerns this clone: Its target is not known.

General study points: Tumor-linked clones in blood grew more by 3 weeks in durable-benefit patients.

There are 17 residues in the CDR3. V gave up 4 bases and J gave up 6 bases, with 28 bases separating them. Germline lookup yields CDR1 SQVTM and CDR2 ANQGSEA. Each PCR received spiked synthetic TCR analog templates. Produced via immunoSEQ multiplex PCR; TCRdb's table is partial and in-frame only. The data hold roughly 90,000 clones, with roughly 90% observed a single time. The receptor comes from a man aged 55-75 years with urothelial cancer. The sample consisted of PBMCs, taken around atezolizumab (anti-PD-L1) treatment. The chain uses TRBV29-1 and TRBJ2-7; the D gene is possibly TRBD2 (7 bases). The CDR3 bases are TGCAGCGTTGGGAGGGCAGACGGCACGGGGGGCTTGATCGAGCAGTACTTC. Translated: CSVGRADGTGGLIEQYF.